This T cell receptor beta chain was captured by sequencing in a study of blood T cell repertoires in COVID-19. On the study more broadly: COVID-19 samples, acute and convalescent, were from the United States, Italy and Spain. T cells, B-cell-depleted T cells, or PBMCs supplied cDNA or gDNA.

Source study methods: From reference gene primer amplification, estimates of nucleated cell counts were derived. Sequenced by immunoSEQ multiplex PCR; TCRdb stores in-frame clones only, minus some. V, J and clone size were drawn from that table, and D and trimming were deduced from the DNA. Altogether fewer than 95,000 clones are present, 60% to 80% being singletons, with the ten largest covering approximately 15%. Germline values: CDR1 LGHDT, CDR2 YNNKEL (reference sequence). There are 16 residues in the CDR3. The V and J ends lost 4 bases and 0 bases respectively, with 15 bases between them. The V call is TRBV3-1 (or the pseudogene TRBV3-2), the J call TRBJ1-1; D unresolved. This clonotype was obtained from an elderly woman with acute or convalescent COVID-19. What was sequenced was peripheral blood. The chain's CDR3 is CASSRSPEAMNTEAFF. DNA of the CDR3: TGTGCCAGCAGCCGATCCCCCGAGGCAATGAACACTGAAGCTTTCTTT.